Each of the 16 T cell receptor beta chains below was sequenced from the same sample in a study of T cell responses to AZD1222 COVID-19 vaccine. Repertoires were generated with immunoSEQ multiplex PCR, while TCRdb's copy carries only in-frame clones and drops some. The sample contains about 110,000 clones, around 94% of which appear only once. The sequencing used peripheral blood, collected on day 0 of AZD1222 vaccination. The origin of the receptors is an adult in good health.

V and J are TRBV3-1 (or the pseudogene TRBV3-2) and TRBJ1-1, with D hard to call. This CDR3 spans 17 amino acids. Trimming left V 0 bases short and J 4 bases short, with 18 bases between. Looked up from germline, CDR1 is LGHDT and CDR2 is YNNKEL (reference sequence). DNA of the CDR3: TGTGCCAGCAGCCAAGACCCATATCTATCGGGAGGCACTGAAGCTTTCTTT. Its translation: CASSQDPYLSGGTEAFF.

CDR3 DNA sequence: TGTGCCAGCAGCCCCCAATCGGGGTACGGCTATGGCTACACCTTC. Protein product: CASSPQSGYGYGYTF. The chain is built from TRBV7-9 and TRBJ1-2; D gene uncertain. V gave up 5 bases and J gave up 4 bases, with 17 bases separating them. Germline-derived CDR1 and CDR2 are SEHNR and FQNEAQ (reference sequence). This CDR3 has 15 amino acids.

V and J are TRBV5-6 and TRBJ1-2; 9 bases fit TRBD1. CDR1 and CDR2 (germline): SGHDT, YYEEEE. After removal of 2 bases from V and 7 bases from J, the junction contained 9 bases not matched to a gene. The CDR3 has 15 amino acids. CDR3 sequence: CASSFLGQGGSGYTF. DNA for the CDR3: TGTGCCAGCAGCTTTCTGGGACAGGGTGGGTCTGGCTACACCTTC.

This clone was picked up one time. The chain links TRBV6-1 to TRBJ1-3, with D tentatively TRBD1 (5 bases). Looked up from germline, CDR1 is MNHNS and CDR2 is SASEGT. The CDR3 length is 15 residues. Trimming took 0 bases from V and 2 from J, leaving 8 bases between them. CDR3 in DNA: TGTGCCAGCAGTGAAGCGCCAGGGCCTGGAAACACCATATATTTT. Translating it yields CASSEAPGPGNTIYF.

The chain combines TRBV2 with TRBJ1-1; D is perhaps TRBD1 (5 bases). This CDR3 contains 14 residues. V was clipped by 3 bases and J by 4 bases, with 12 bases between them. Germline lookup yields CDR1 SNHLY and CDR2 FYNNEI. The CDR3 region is CASSDEGRGTEAFF. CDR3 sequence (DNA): TGTGCCAGCAGTGATGAGGGGCGCGGCACTGAAGCTTTCTTT.

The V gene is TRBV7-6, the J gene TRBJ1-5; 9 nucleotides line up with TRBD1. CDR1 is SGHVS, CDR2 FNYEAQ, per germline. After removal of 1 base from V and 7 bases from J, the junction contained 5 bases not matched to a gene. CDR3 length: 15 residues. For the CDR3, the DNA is TGTGCCAGCAGCTTAGGGACAGGGGAAGGGCAGCCCCAGCATTTT. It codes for CASSLGTGEGQPQHF.

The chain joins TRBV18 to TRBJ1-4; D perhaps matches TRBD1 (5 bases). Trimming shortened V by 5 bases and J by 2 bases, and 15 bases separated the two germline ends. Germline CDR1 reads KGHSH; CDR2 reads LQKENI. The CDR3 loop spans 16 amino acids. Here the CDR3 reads CASSAIRGSTNEKLFF. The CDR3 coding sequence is TGTGCCAGCTCAGCGATAAGGGGCTCGACTAATGAAAAACTGTTTTTT.

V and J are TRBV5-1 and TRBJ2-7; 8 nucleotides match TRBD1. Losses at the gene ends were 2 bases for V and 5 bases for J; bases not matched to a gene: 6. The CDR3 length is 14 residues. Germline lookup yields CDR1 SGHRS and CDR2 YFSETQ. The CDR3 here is CASSFGTGGNEQYF. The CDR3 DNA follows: TGCGCCAGCAGCTTTGGGACAGGAGGGAACGAGCAGTACTTC.

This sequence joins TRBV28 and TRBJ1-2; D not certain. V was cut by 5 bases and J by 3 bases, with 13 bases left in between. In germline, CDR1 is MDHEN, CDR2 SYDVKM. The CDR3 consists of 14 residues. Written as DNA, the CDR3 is TGTGCCAGCAGTCCGCCCCTGCGGCACTATGGCTACACCTTC. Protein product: CASSPPLRHYGYTF.

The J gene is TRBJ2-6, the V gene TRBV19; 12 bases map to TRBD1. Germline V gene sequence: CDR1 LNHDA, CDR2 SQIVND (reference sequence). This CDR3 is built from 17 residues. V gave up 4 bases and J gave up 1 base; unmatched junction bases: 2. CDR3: CASSTGQGASGANVLTF. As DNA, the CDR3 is TGTGCCAGTAGTACGGGACAGGGGGCTTCTGGGGCCAACGTCCTGACTTTC. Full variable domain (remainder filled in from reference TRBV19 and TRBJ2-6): DGGITQSPKYLFRKEGQNVTLSCEQNLNHDAMYWYRQDPGQGLRLIYYSQIVNDFQKGDIAEGYSVSREKKESFPLTVTSAQKNPTAFYLCASSTGQGASGANVLTFGAGSRLTVL.

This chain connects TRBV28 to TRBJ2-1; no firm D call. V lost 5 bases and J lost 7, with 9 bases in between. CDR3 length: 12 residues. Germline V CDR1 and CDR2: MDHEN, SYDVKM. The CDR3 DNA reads TGTGCCAGCAGTCGCCCGGGTAATGAGCAGTTCTTC. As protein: CASSRPGNEQFF.

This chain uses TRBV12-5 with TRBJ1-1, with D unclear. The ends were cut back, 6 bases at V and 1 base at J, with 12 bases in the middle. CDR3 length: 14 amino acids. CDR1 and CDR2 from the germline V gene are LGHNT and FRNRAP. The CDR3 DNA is TGTGCTAGTGGCCAACCACAGCCGAACACTGAAGCTTTCTTT. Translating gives CASGQPQPNTEAFF.

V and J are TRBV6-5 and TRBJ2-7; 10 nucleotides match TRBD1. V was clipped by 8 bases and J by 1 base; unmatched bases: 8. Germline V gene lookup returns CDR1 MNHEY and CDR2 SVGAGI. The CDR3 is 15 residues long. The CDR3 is CASDLRDRGSYEQYF. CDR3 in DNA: TGTGCCAGCGACTTGAGGGACAGGGGATCCTACGAGCAGTACTTC.

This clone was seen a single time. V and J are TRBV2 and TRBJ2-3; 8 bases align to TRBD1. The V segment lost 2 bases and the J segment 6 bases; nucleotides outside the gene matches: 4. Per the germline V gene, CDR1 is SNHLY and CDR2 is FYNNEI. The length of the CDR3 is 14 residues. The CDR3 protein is CASSEPGQGDTQYF. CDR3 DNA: TGTGCCAGCAGTGAACCAGGACAGGGCGATACGCAGTATTTT.

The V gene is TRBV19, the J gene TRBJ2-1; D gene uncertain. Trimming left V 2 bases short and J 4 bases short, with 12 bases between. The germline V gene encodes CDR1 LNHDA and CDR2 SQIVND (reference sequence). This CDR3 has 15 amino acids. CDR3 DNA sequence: TGTGCCAGTAGTATAAGACTGGCGACTTACAATGAGCAGTTCTTC. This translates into CASSIRLATYNEQFF.

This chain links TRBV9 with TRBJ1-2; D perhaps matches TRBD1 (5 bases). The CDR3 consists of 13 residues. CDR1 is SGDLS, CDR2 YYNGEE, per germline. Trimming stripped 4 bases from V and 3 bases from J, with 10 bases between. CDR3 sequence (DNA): TGTGCCAGCAGCCGGGACTCATACTATGGCTACACCTTC. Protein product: CASSRDSYYGYTF. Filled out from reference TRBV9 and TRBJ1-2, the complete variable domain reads DSGVTQTPKHLITATGQRVTLRCSPRSGDLSVYWYQQSLDQGLQFLIQYYNGEERAKGNILERFSAQQFPDLHSELNLSSLELGDSALYFCASSRDSYYGYTFGSGTRLTVV.